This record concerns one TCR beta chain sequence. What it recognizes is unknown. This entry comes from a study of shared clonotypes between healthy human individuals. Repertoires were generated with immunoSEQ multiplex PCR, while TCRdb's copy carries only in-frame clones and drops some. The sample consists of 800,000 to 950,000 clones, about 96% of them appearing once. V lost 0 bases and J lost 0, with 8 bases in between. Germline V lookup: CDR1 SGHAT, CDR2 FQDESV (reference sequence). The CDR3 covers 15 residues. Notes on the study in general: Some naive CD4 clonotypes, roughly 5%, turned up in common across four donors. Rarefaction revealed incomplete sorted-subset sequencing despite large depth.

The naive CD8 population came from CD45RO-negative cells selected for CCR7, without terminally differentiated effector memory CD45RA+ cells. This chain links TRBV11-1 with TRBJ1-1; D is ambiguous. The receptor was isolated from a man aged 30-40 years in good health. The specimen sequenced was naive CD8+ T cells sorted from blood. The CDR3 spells CASSLAADMNTEAFF. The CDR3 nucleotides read TGTGCCAGCAGCTTAGCGGCCGACATGAACACTGAAGCTTTCTTT.